This T cell receptor (beta chain) stems from a study of T cell responses to AZD1222 COVID-19 vaccine. Study-level findings and limits: The donor cohort was predominantly white British with a female majority, and clonal diversity may have been underestimated.

Trimming left V 6 bases short and J 4 bases short, with 16 bases between. CDR3 length equals 14 residues. Germline V gene lookup returns CDR1 SQVTM and CDR2 ANQGSEA. Data came from immunoSEQ multiplex PCR; TCRdb stores just in-frame clones and leaves some out. This sample has some 140,000 clones; approximately 87% occur once, and the top ten carry 5.5%. With regard to this clone: Antigen unknown.

The chain recombines TRBV29-1 with TRBJ1-3; no definite D call. The sequence derives from an adult in good health. Sequences were derived from peripheral blood, sampled on day 0 of MenACWY control vaccination. Written as DNA, the CDR3 is TGCAGCGTGGCCCCCGGAGGGTACGGAAACACCATATATTTT. This gives the protein CSVAPGGYGNTIYF.